The source of this TCR beta chain is a study of B cell selection in AIRE deficiency. Per the authors' pipeline: Conventional T cell pools: approximately 99,000 distinct patient, around 1.5x10^5 donor TCRbeta sequences. TCRdb keeps only in-frame clones here, not all; method: immunoSEQ multiplex PCR. V, J and clone size are taken as reported in that table, and D and trimming were inferred from the DNA itself. The repertoire holds some 25,000 clones, with approximately 96% as singletons. Study-level findings and limits: Approximately 32% of healthy-donor shared Treg TCRbeta sequences appeared in patient Tconv cells.

Sorting defined conventional CD4 T cells as CD4+CD127+. The sample holds one count of this clone. Its antigen is unknown. The junction shows a germline mismatch at one end, possibly a read error. The CDR3 covers 17 residues. CDR1 MNHNS and CDR2 SASEGT come from the germline V gene. This TCR was sampled from a human donor in good health. The specimen sequenced was CD4+CD127+ conventional T cells sorted from PBMCs. This sequence joins TRBV6-1 and TRBJ1-2, with TRBD1 identical over 9 bases. Here the CDR3 reads CAISELPRTGVNYGYTF. As DNA, the CDR3 is TGTGCCATCAGTGAGTTGCCCCGGACAGGGGTCAACTATGGCTACACCTTC.